This T cell receptor beta chain was identified during a study of cytomegalovirus exposure and HLA in healthy donors. Whole-study findings and limits: In a later analysis, the majority of CMV-associated beta chains seemingly showed HLA restriction. Reported results showed that the classifier diagnosed cytomegalovirus status with high specificity and sensitivity.

PCR primers comprised 60 Vbeta and 13 Jbeta primers. TCRdb's table, derived via immunoSEQ multiplex PCR, lists solely in-frame clones and lacks some. Of approximately 120,000 clones detected, about 78% appear once; the ten largest clones hold 1.2%. The germline CDR1 and CDR2 sequences are SGHAT and FQNNGV. The CDR3 extends over 12 amino acids. Trimming stripped 5 bases from V and 3 bases from J, with 6 bases between. About this clone: Its antigen remains unidentified.

The genes are TRBV11-2 and TRBJ2-3, with no clear D. This receptor was obtained from a female donor in good health and CMV-seronegative. Material for sequencing was PBMCs. The CDR3 DNA follows: TGTGCCAGCAGCATTCTAACAGATACGCAGTATTTT. Residues: CASSILTDTQYF.